This T cell receptor beta chain was retrieved from a study of blood T cell repertoires in COVID-19. Background on the study: PBMCs, B-cell-depleted T cells, or T cells provided the cDNA or gDNA that made up the material.

The germline CDR1 and CDR2 sequences are SGHTA and FQGTGA. CDR3 length equals 14 residues. V lost 5 bases, J lost 0 bases, and 8 bases lay in between. Generated by immunoSEQ multiplex PCR, the TCRdb table keeps only in-frame clones and is missing some. The sample lists approximately 240,000 clones, about four fifths occurring once. The receptor's source is a man aged 50-60 years with acute or convalescent COVID-19. The genes are TRBV7-3 and TRBJ2-1, with D unresolved. Sequenced sample: peripheral blood. CDR3 loop: CASSPSLSYNEQFF. The CDR3 DNA reads TGTGCCAGCAGCCCTTCTCTCTCCTACAATGAGCAGTTCTTC.